This T cell receptor beta chain was found in a study of blood T cell repertoires in COVID-19. TCRdb keeps only in-frame clones here, not all; method: immunoSEQ multiplex PCR. The sample consists of more than 300,000 clones, approximately 91% of them appearing once. V lost 5 bases and J 0 bases, leaving 14 bases between the germline ends. The CDR3 is made up of 15 amino acids. Germline CDR1 is MNHEY and CDR2 is SVGAGI. Participants classified as exposed had met a COVID-19 case within 2 weeks before study entry. Sequencing used PBMCs or T cells enriched from blood (not recorded which). The V gene is TRBV6-5, the J gene TRBJ2-7; D may be TRBD1 (7 bases). The sequence was collected from a woman aged 30 to 39 who had been exposed to COVID-19. In DNA, the CDR3 is TGTGCCAGCAGTCTTCAGGGGGGCGCCTCCTACGAGCAGTACTTC. It specifies CASSLQGGASYEQYF.